These 9 T cell receptor beta chains were all obtained from the same sample, sequenced in a study of blood T cell repertoires in COVID-19. Data came from immunoSEQ multiplex PCR; TCRdb stores just in-frame clones and leaves some out. The data hold 140,000 or so clones, with around 82% observed a single time. The sequencing input was peripheral blood. All receptors derive from a woman aged 50 to 65 with acute or convalescent COVID-19.

This chain uses TRBV5-6 with TRBJ1-3; TRBD1 matches at 7 bases. Germline CDR1 reads SGHDT; CDR2 reads YYEEEE. The CDR3 runs to 19 residues. The V and J ends lost 2 bases and 3 bases, in that order; junction bases with no gene match: 17. The CDR3 sequence: CASSFKLVGTAFFGNTIYF. Here the CDR3 DNA reads TGTGCCAGCAGCTTTAAGTTGGTCGGGACAGCTTTTTTTGGAAACACCATATATTTT.

This chain joins TRBV9 and TRBJ2-5, with a possible D match to TRBD1 (5 bases). CDR3 size: 14 residues. V lost 0 bases and J lost 1, with 7 bases in between. In germline, CDR1 is SGDLS, CDR2 YYNGEE. CDR3: CASSVGTTQETQYF. The CDR3 coding sequence is TGTGCCAGCAGCGTAGGGACAACCCAAGAGACCCAGTACTTC.

The sample holds one count of this clone. The chain has TRBV30 and TRBJ2-2; 8 positions match TRBD1. V lost 7 bases and J lost 6; bases outside the gene matches: 7. The CDR3 runs 13 residues. Germline loops: CDR1 GTSNPN, CDR2 SVGIG (reference sequence). CDR3: CAFGQGGPGELFF. CDR3 DNA sequence: TGTGCCTTCGGACAGGGTGGACCCGGGGAGCTGTTTTTT.

The J gene is TRBJ2-3, the V gene TRBV19, with D perhaps matching TRBD2 (5 bases). Trimming removed 10 bases at V and 3 bases at J, with 14 bases between. Per germline, CDR1 LNHDA and CDR2 SQIVND (reference sequence). The CDR3 length is 13 residues. The CDR3 protein is CATERPGTDTQYF. In DNA, the CDR3 is TGTGCCACCGAACGCCCGGGGACAGATACGCAGTATTTT.

This clone was counted once. Distinct nucleotide sequences in the sample also encode this CDR3. The V gene is TRBV11-2, the J gene TRBJ1-1, with D hard to call. The CDR3 covers 13 residues. V was shortened by 3 bases and J by 3 bases, with 8 bases between the two germline ends. Germline-derived CDR1 and CDR2 are SGHAT and FQNNGV. As DNA, the CDR3 is TGTGCCAGCAGCTTTGGAGAAGACACTGAAGCTTTCTTT. It codes for CASSFGEDTEAFF.

This clone occurred once. This chain uses TRBV18 with TRBJ2-7; TRBD1 aligns across 8 bases. Germline V gene lookup returns CDR1 KGHSH and CDR2 LQKENI. CDR3 length equals 15 residues. The V segment lost 3 bases and the J segment 2 bases; nucleotides outside the gene matches: 6. In DNA form, the CDR3 reads TGTGCCAGCTCACCTACGACGACAGGGGCCTACGAGCAGTACTTC. Its translation: CASSPTTTGAYEQYF.

The V gene is TRBV19, the J gene TRBJ1-1; D call uncertain. The V end lost 6 bases, the J end lost 0 bases, and 17 bases lay between the germline ends. The CDR3 spans 16 residues. Germline V gene lookup returns CDR1 LNHDA and CDR2 SQIVND (reference sequence). This CDR3 is CASSQWTGSMNTEAFF. CDR3 bases: TGTGCCAGTAGCCAATGGACCGGGAGTATGAACACTGAAGCTTTCTTT.

This clone has ten or more counts. V is TRBV6-4 and J is TRBJ2-1, with 10 bases that match TRBD2. This CDR3 comprises 14 residues. J was trimmed by 7 bases and V by 5 bases; bases with no gene match: 5. Germline lookup yields CDR1 MRHNA and CDR2 SNTAGT. CDR3 sequence (DNA): TGTGCCAGCAGTCTAGCGGGGGAAAGGAATGAGCAGTTCTTC. Translated: CASSLAGERNEQFF.

This clone appeared once. The CDR3 is CASSERGSDRDTEAFF. The CDR3 DNA follows: TGTGCCAGCAGTGAGAGGGGATCGGACAGGGACACTGAAGCTTTCTTT. The chain joins TRBV6-1 to TRBJ1-1; 8 bases align to TRBD1. Germline loops: CDR1 MNHNS, CDR2 SASEGT. The CDR3 loop spans 16 amino acids. V lost 3 bases and J lost 3; bases outside the gene matches: 9.